Listed below are T cell receptor beta chains from one sample, sequenced in a study of OX40 agonist ivuxolimab in advanced cancers. Some clones are missing from TCRdb's copy, which holds only in-frame ones; the method was immunoSEQ multiplex PCR. Among about 94,000 clones listed, approximately 94% were seen once. This specimen was CD4+ or CD8+ T cells sorted from blood, taken in a trial of the OX40 agonist ivuxolimab. All receptors derive from an adult with an advanced solid tumor such as melanoma, head and neck, liver or kidney cancer. The CDR3 runs from the conserved cysteine through the conserved F or W. The order of the fields is D gene, CDR3 length, J gene, V gene, clone size, CDR3 DNA, CDR3 protein. D genes are given only for firm matches. The size of a clone is reported for some rows only, either as once, few or many, or as a class for expanded clones.

d_gene: .
len: 13
j_gene: TRBJ2-5
v_gene: TRBV18
abundance: .
CDR3nt: TGTGCCAGCTCACGGGGGCAGCAAGAGACCCAGTACTTC
CDR3aa: CASSRGQQETQYF

d_gene: TRBD2
len: 15
j_gene: TRBJ2-7
v_gene: TRBV5-8
abundance: .
CDR3nt: TGTGCCAGCAGCCCCGGGGGGGGAGATCCCTACGAGCAGTACTTC
CDR3aa: CASSPGGGDPYEQYF

d_gene: .
len: 14
j_gene: TRBJ2-7
v_gene: TRBV9
abundance: .
CDR3nt: TGTGCCAGCAGCGTAGAACAGGGTTTTGGCGAGCAGTACTTC
CDR3aa: CASSVEQGFGEQYF

d_gene: .
len: 13
j_gene: TRBJ1-2
v_gene: TRBV9
abundance: .
CDR3nt: TGTGCCAGCAGCGTAGAAGGGGAATATGGCTACACCTTC
CDR3aa: CASSVEGEYGYTF

d_gene: .
len: 14
j_gene: TRBJ2-1
v_gene: TRBV18
abundance: .
CDR3nt: TGTGCCAGCTCACTTGGACCCCCCGGGAATGAGCAGTTCTTC
CDR3aa: CASSLGPPGNEQFF

d_gene: .
len: 16
j_gene: TRBJ2-2
v_gene: TRBV9
abundance: .
CDR3nt: TGTGCCAGCAGCGTATGGGGTAGCCTTGGCACCGGGGAGCTGTTTTTT
CDR3aa: CASSVWGSLGTGELFF

d_gene: TRBD1
len: 14
j_gene: TRBJ2-7
v_gene: TRBV29-1
abundance: .
CDR3nt: TGCAGCGTTGGGGGCGGGCAGGGGGCCTACGAGCAGTACTTC
CDR3aa: CSVGGGQGAYEQYF

d_gene: .
len: 22
j_gene: TRBJ2-3
v_gene: TRBV18
abundance: .
CDR3nt: TGTGCCAGCTCACCGTCTTTCGGAGCTGAACGTGATCGAAAAACGGGGACAGATACGCAGTATTTT
CDR3aa: CASSPSFGAERDRKTGTDTQYF

d_gene: .
len: 14
j_gene: TRBJ1-1
v_gene: TRBV6-5
abundance: .
CDR3nt: TGTGCCAGCAGCCCGTCCCGGGGGAACACTGAAGCTTTCTTT
CDR3aa: CASSPSRGNTEAFF

d_gene: .
len: 14
j_gene: TRBJ1-2
v_gene: TRBV30
abundance: .
CDR3nt: TGTGCCTGGAGGCCCAGGGTGATCAACTATGGCTACACCTTC
CDR3aa: CAWRPRVINYGYTF

d_gene: .
len: 13
j_gene: TRBJ1-4
v_gene: TRBV2
abundance: .
CDR3nt: TGTGCCAGCAGTGAAGTCCGGGAGGCAAAACTGTTTTTT
CDR3aa: CASSEVREAKLFF

d_gene: .
len: 13
j_gene: TRBJ1-1
v_gene: TRBV7-9
abundance: .
CDR3nt: TGTGCCAGCAGCGTACAGCTTAACACTGAAGCTTTCTTT
CDR3aa: CASSVQLNTEAFF

d_gene: TRBD1
len: 15
j_gene: TRBJ2-5
v_gene: TRBV5-1
abundance: .
CDR3nt: TGCGCCAGCAGCTCTGGACAGGGGGATCAAGAGACCCAGTACTTC
CDR3aa: CASSSGQGDQETQYF

d_gene: .
len: 16
j_gene: TRBJ1-6
v_gene: TRBV7-2
abundance: .
CDR3nt: TGTGCCAGCAGCTTAACAGGGAAGGTTTATAATTCACCCCTCCACTTT
CDR3aa: CASSLTGKVYNSPLHF

d_gene: .
len: 15
j_gene: TRBJ2-7
v_gene: TRBV7-2
abundance: .
CDR3nt: TGTGCCAGCAGCACGGACAGATATATCTCCTACGAGCAGTACTTC
CDR3aa: CASSTDRYISYEQYF

d_gene: TRBD2
len: 14
j_gene: TRBJ2-5
v_gene: TRBV2
abundance: .
CDR3nt: TGTGCCAGCAGCAGGACTAGTTTCCAAGAGACCCAGTACTTC
CDR3aa: CASSRTSFQETQYF

d_gene: .
len: 16
j_gene: TRBJ2-1
v_gene: TRBV11-2
abundance: .
CDR3nt: TGTGCCAGCAGCTTAGATGGGACTCCTTCCTTCGTTGAGCAGTTCTTC
CDR3aa: CASSLDGTPSFVEQFF

d_gene: .
len: 15
j_gene: TRBJ2-1
v_gene: TRBV9
abundance: .
CDR3nt: TGTGCCAGCAGCGTAGAACCAAGCTCCTACAATGAGCAGTTCTTC
CDR3aa: CASSVEPSSYNEQFF

d_gene: TRBD2
len: 15
j_gene: TRBJ2-7
v_gene: TRBV9
abundance: .
CDR3nt: TGTGCCAGCAGCGTAGGGGCGCGGGAGAACTACGAGCAGTACTTC
CDR3aa: CASSVGARENYEQYF

d_gene: TRBD2
len: 18
j_gene: TRBJ2-1
v_gene: TRBV7-9
abundance: once
CDR3nt: TGTGCCAGCAGCTCCACCGCGCCGGGAGCGGGAGGCTACAATGAGCAGTTCTTC
CDR3aa: CASSSTAPGAGGYNEQFF

d_gene: .
len: 15
j_gene: TRBJ1-1
v_gene: TRBV6-5
abundance: once
CDR3nt: TGTGCCAGCAGTTACTCGAACCGGTGGAACACTGAAGCTTTCTTT
CDR3aa: CASSYSNRWNTEAFF

d_gene: .
len: 13
j_gene: TRBJ1-2
v_gene: TRBV14
abundance: .
CDR3nt: TGTGCCAGCAGCCAAGGGCTGAACTATGGCTACACCTTC
CDR3aa: CASSQGLNYGYTF

d_gene: TRBD1
len: 12
j_gene: TRBJ1-6
v_gene: TRBV6-5
abundance: few
CDR3nt: TGTGCCAGCCTCGGGACAGCTGGGCCCCTCCACTTT
CDR3aa: CASLGTAGPLHF

d_gene: .
len: 11
j_gene: TRBJ2-4
v_gene: TRBV28
abundance: .
CDR3nt: TGTGCCAGCCAAGAGAAAAACATTCAGTACTTC
CDR3aa: CASQEKNIQYF

d_gene: TRBD1
len: 14
j_gene: TRBJ2-7
v_gene: TRBV28
abundance: .
CDR3nt: TGTGCCAGCAGTTACCACAGGGGTAGGTACGAGCAGTACTTC
CDR3aa: CASSYHRGRYEQYF

d_gene: TRBD1
len: 13
j_gene: TRBJ1-2
v_gene: TRBV4-3
abundance: .
CDR3nt: TGCGCCAGCGGGGACAGGGGGATCAATGGCTACACCTTC
CDR3aa: CASGDRGINGYTF

d_gene: .
len: 13
j_gene: TRBJ1-3
v_gene: TRBV28
abundance: .
CDR3nt: TGTGCCAGCAGTGCAGGGAGTGGAAACACCATATATTTT
CDR3aa: CASSAGSGNTIYF

d_gene: TRBD1
len: 14
j_gene: TRBJ1-2
v_gene: TRBV19
abundance: .
CDR3nt: TGTGCCAGTAGCCCCACAGGGGCGGGCTATGGCTACACCTTC
CDR3aa: CASSPTGAGYGYTF

d_gene: .
len: 14
j_gene: TRBJ1-6
v_gene: TRBV27
abundance: .
CDR3nt: TGTGCCAGCAGTCCTCCAGACCGTACCAACCTTCTCCACTTT
CDR3aa: CASSPPDRTNLLHF

d_gene: TRBD1
len: 13
j_gene: TRBJ1-5
v_gene: TRBV6-1
abundance: .
CDR3nt: TGTGCCAGCAAACAGGGGAGCAATCAGCCCCAGCATTTT
CDR3aa: CASKQGSNQPQHF